These 29 T cell receptor beta chains were all obtained from the same sample, sequenced in a study of human T cells and chemical hapten exposure. TCRdb analysed the RACE reads with MiXCR anew, one entry per CDR3 protein. Altogether about 270,000 distinct CDR3 sequences are present, 7.5% to 9% being singletons, with the ten largest covering 1.2%. As to time point: pre-sensitization, week 0. Noted treatment: therapeutic diphenylcyclopropenone sensitization with weekly scalp DPC. The source material was whole blood, sampled in connection with sensitization to the hapten diphenylcyclopropenone (DPC). The receptor set was obtained from a young man with alopecia areata. Some clones in this sample may be carry-over from other donors' samples.

This chain uses TRBV9 with TRBJ2-2; the D gene is possibly TRBD2 (5 bases). Germline CDR1 and CDR2: SGDLS and YYNGEE. CDR3 length equals 15 residues. V was cut by 4 bases and J by 5 bases, with 15 bases left in between. CDR3 nucleotides: TGTGCCAGCAGCCTTCGGACTGGGAAGACCGGGGAGCTGTTTTTT. Amino acid sequence: CASSLRTGKTGELFF.

Only a few counts were recorded for this clonotype. This rearrangement joins TRBV12-3 or TRBV12-4 to TRBJ2-2, with 9 bases fitting TRBD1. V shed 6 bases, J shed 3 bases, and the junction held 17 bases outside the gene matches. The CDR3 has 19 residues. The chain's CDR3 is CASSHRPGTGIGDTGELFF. Here the CDR3 DNA reads TGTGCCAGCAGCCACCGTCCCGGGACAGGGATTGGGGACACCGGGGAGCTGTTTTTT.

A few counts support this clonotype. The chain couples TRBV6-5 to TRBJ2-7; either TRBD1 or TRBD2 may supply D (5 bases each). Germline V gene lookup returns CDR1 MNHEY and CDR2 SVGAGI. V was cut by 0 bases and J by 2 bases, with 11 bases left in between. The CDR3 has 15 amino acids. The CDR3 DNA is TGTGCCAGCAGTTACTCCCGGCAGGGAGCCTACGAGCAGTACTTC. Translation: CASSYSRQGAYEQYF.

V gene TRBV20-1 combines with J gene TRBJ2-6, with TRBD1 as a possible D gene (5 bases). Germline CDR1 is DFQATT and CDR2 is SNEGSKA (reference sequence). The CDR3 sequence is 16 residues long. V dropped 6 bases and J dropped 0 bases, with 15 bases sitting between them. The CDR3 DNA is TGCAGTGCGCCAACCCAGGGTGGCTCTGGGGCCAACGTCCTGACTTTC. Translation: CSAPTQGGSGANVLTF.

This clonotype has more than one count but fewer than ten. The chain carries TRBV5-5 and TRBJ1-6; no clear D. The length of the CDR3 is 15 residues. The germline V gene has CDR1 SGHKS and CDR2 YYEKEE (reference sequence). The V gene lost 2 bases and the J gene lost 4 bases, with 10 bases spanning the gap. The DNA of the CDR3 is TGTGCCAGCAGCTTCTTGGGTGGATATAATTCACCCCTCCACTTT. Amino acid sequence: CASSFLGGYNSPLHF.

This clonotype was counted many times. V is TRBV11-2 and J is TRBJ2-5; D remains ambiguous. Per germline, CDR1 SGHAT and CDR2 FQNNGV. This CDR3 has 12 amino acids. Trimming pared 5 bases from V and 4 bases from J, leaving 8 bases between. CDR3 bases: TGTGCCAGCAGCGCGGATAGAGAGACCCAGTACTTC. It codes for CASSADRETQYF.

This clonotype occurred a few times. The chain uses TRBV5-1 and TRBJ2-7; TRBD1 or TRBD2 may be the D gene (5 bases each). Germline CDR1 reads SGHRS; CDR2 reads YFSETQ. V was trimmed by 4 bases and J by 4 bases, leaving 15 bases between them. The CDR3 covers 14 residues. The CDR3 DNA sequence: TGCGCCAGCAGCCAGTTCCGGGACGTGTACGAGCAGTACTTC. Translation: CASSQFRDVYEQYF.

There are a few counts of this clonotype. V usage is TRBV6-1 and J usage is TRBJ2-7, with 12 positions matching TRBD2. In germline, CDR1 is MNHNS, CDR2 SASEGT. J gave up 9 bases and V 6 bases, and 6 bases lay outside the gene matches. The CDR3 loop spans 13 amino acids. CDR3 amino acids: CASSRTSGESQYV. For the CDR3, the DNA is TGTGCCAGCAGCCGGACTAGCGGGGAGTCGCAGTACGTC.

This clonotype was detected a few times. The V and J genes are TRBV12-3 or TRBV12-4 and TRBJ2-3; no clear D. CDR3 length equals 13 residues. The V end lost 6 bases, the J end lost 3 bases, and 10 bases lay between the germline ends. The CDR3 region has the DNA TGTGCCAGCAGAACCACGGCGACAGATACGCAGTATTTT. Amino acids: CASRTTATDTQYF.

A few counts support this clonotype. V usage is TRBV6-1 and J usage is TRBJ1-5, with D possibly TRBD1 on 5 matching bases. Germline V gene data show CDR1 as MNHNS and CDR2 as SASEGT. This CDR3 has 16 residues. V gave up 2 bases and J gave up 6 bases, with 17 bases separating them. The CDR3: CASSELYGGRGQPQHF. The CDR3 bases are TGTGCCAGCAGTGAACTCTATGGGGGACGGGGTCAGCCCCAGCATTTT.

This clonotype was seen only a few times. The rearrangement joins TRBV29-1 to TRBJ2-6, with D uncertain. CDR1 is SQVTM, CDR2 ANQGSEA, per germline. The CDR3 is 12 residues long. Trimming removed 0 bases at V and 15 bases at J, with 12 bases between. The CDR3 DNA sequence: TGCAGCGTTGAAGATCGTGGGTTCGGCCTGACTTTC. Its protein is CSVEDRGFGLTF.

On this clonotype itself: Compared with germline, one end of the junction differs, possibly owing to a read error. V usage is TRBV11-2 and J usage is TRBJ1-2; the D is unclear. The CDR3 is 11 amino acids. CDR1 is SGHAT and CDR2 is FQNNGV in the germline V gene. CDR3 DNA: TGTGCCAGCAGCTCACTTAGAGGCTGCACCTTC. Amino acids: CASSSLRGCTF.

This chain links TRBV20-1 with TRBJ2-5; TRBD1 matches 12 bases. This CDR3 region has 16 residues. Unmatched junction bases numbered 9, after V lost 3 bases and J lost 4 bases. Germline assignment: CDR1 DFQATT and CDR2 SNEGSKA (reference sequence). This chain's CDR3 is CSASRPRDRGLETQYF. CDR3 DNA: TGCAGTGCTAGCCGGCCACGGGACAGGGGGCTAGAGACCCAGTACTTC.

The V gene is TRBV24-1, the J gene TRBJ1-2; D unresolved. The V end was cut by 9 bases, the J end by 7 bases, with 11 bases between. The CDR3 loop spans 11 amino acids. Germline CDR1 KGHDR, CDR2 SFDVKD. The CDR3 spells CATGAARGYTF. Here the CDR3 DNA reads TGTGCCACCGGCGCGGCTCGTGGCTACACCTTC.

This clonotype appeared a few times. The chain couples TRBV28 to TRBJ1-2; D remains ambiguous. The V and J ends lost 3 bases and 8 bases respectively, with 16 bases between them. Germline-derived CDR1 and CDR2 are MDHEN and SYDVKM. The CDR3 totals 14 residues. The CDR3 region has the DNA TGTGCCAGCAGTTTCGAGGCGAGAATGATGGGCTACACCTTC. Translated, it gives CASSFEARMMGYTF.

This clonotype was observed a handful of times. The V call is TRBV7-9, the J call TRBJ2-1; 8 positions match TRBD1. Germline CDR1 and CDR2: SEHNR and FQNEAQ (reference sequence). With V trimmed by 1 base and J by 7 bases, 6 bases remained unmatched. The CDR3 is made up of 15 amino acids. DNA for the CDR3: TGTGCCAGCAGCTTAGGGACAGGGAGAAGGAATGAGCAGTTCTTC. It encodes CASSLGTGRRNEQFF.

This clonotype was recorded at least ten times. The chain joins TRBV27 to TRBJ1-1, with a weak D call TRBD1 (6 bases). Trimming took off 0 bases at V and 4 bases at J, with 9 bases between the two ends. The V gene's germline CDR1 is MNHEY and CDR2 SMNVEV (reference sequence). The length of the CDR3 is 14 residues. The CDR3 sequence is CASSLSWGRTEAFF. The CDR3 bases are TGTGCCAGCAGTTTATCATGGGGGCGCACTGAAGCTTTCTTT.

J is TRBJ1-5 and V is TRBV20-1; D ambiguous. V was cut by 0 bases and J by 5 bases, with 11 bases left in between. Germline CDR1 DFQATT, CDR2 SNEGSKA (reference sequence). The CDR3 totals 14 residues. In DNA form, the CDR3 reads TGCAGTGCTAGAGACGCTAAGACGCATCAGCCCCAGCATTTT. It is translated as CSARDAKTHQPQHF.

In its sample, this clonotype was seen many times. The CDR3 region has the DNA TGTGCCATCAGTGAGTTTGAGGGCTCCGAGCAGTACGTC. This gives the protein CAISEFEGSEQYV. V is TRBV10-3 and J is TRBJ2-7, with a possible D match to TRBD2 (5 bases). The CDR3 spans 13 residues. The ends were cut back, 1 base at V and 6 bases at J, with 10 bases in the middle. The germline gives CDR1 ENHRY, CDR2 SYGVKD.

The gene calls are TRBV7-6 and TRBJ2-4, with 7 bases fitting TRBD1. This CDR3 has 17 amino acids. The junction had 9 bases not matched to a gene; V was cut back by 4 bases and J by 0 bases. CDR1 and CDR2 (germline): SGHVS, FNYEAQ. CDR3: CASSSFKGQLAKNIQYF. The CDR3 DNA sequence: TGTGCCAGCAGCTCATTTAAGGGACAGCTAGCCAAAAACATTCAGTACTTC.

This clonotype came up a few times. The chain employs TRBV10-3 and TRBJ2-1, with TRBD2 identical over 10 bases. This CDR3 is 15 amino acids long. Trimming took 5 bases from V and 5 from J; bases not matched to a gene: 6. Germline assignment: CDR1 ENHRY and CDR2 SYGVKD. The CDR3 protein is CAISWTSGQNNEQFF. Here the CDR3 DNA reads TGTGCCATCAGTTGGACTAGCGGACAAAACAATGAGCAGTTCTTC.

This clonotype appeared a few times. This sequence joins TRBV28 and TRBJ2-1; D uncertain. The CDR3 runs to 13 residues. V was shortened by 3 bases and J by 12 bases, with 15 bases between the two germline ends. CDR1 is MDHEN, CDR2 SYDVKM, per germline. As DNA, the CDR3 is TGTGCCAGCAGTTTGTTTTCCAGGCGAGGGCAGTTCTTC. Translating gives CASSLFSRRGQFF.

In regard to this clonotype: This may stem from a read error, because a much larger clone lies one nucleotide away. V is TRBV6-1 and J is TRBJ2-3; TRBD1 matches 9 bases. The CDR3 has 15 residues. Unmatched junction bases numbered 8, after V lost 7 bases and J lost 3 bases. Germline CDR1 is MNHNS and CDR2 is SASEGT. CDR3 residues: CASNPDRGGTDTQYF. The CDR3 DNA follows: TGTGCCAGCAATCCAGACAGGGGGGGAACAGATACGCAGTATTTT.

This sequence joins TRBV7-2 and TRBJ1-1, with unresolved D. V lost 4 bases and J lost 5, with 14 bases in between. The CDR3 length is 14 residues. Germline V gene sequence: CDR1 SGHTA, CDR2 FQGNSA. The CDR3 DNA is TGTGCCAGCAGCTCCTCACACGGGCCAACTGAAGCTTTCTTT. The encoded protein is CASSSSHGPTEAFF.

Many counts were recorded for this clonotype. The genes are TRBV4-3 and TRBJ2-2; TRBD2 agrees at 7 bases. Unmatched junction bases numbered 4, after V lost 3 bases and J lost 6 bases. Germline CDR1 LGHNA, CDR2 YSLEER. This CDR3 is 14 amino acids long. This chain's CDR3 is CASSQASGSGELFF. As DNA, the CDR3 is TGCGCCAGCAGCCAGGCTAGCGGATCCGGGGAGCTGTTTTTT.

J is TRBJ2-7 and V is TRBV21-1; the table names TRBD1, a call not compared with the DNA. TRBV21-1 is a recognized pseudogene. This CDR3 is 15 amino acids long. The DNA of the CDR3 is TGTGCCAGCAGCAAACCCGGACATTTCATCTACGAGCGGTACTTC. Amino acid sequence: CASSKPGHFIYERYF.

This clonotype was observed a handful of times. V usage is TRBV10-2 and J usage is TRBJ1-3, with TRBD1 matching 7 bases. J was trimmed by 0 bases and V by 8 bases; bases with no gene match: 7. Germline CDR1 reads WSHSY; CDR2 reads SAAADI. The CDR3 sequence is 15 residues long. The CDR3 DNA is TGCGCCAGCGGTCCGGGGGACAGCTCTGGAAACACCATATATTTT. Translation gives CASGPGDSSGNTIYF.

This clonotype came up many times. The chain couples TRBV6-6 to TRBJ2-6; D is uncertain. The CDR3 is made up of 14 amino acids. The germline CDR1 and CDR2 sequences are MNHNY and SVGAGI (reference sequence). Trimming removed 6 bases at V and 0 bases at J, with 6 bases between. CDR3 in amino acids: CASRKSSGANVLTF. CDR3 in DNA: TGTGCCAGCAGGAAGAGCTCTGGGGCCAACGTCCTGACTTTC.

The V and J genes are TRBV6-1 and TRBJ1-1; 7 nucleotides agree with TRBD1. Trimming cost V 10 bases and J 11 bases; bases outside gene matches: 19. CDR3 length: 14 amino acids. Germline V lookup: CDR1 MNHNS, CDR2 SASEGT. The CDR3 coding sequence is TGTGCCACCGGGGGACAGCAGCTTCCCTTTGAGGCTTTCTTT. This gives the protein CATGGQQLPFEAFF.